The rows below give T cell receptor beta chains drawn from one sample of a study of somatic mutations in cytotoxic T cells in rheumatoid arthritis. The table came from immunoSEQ multiplex PCR; TCRdb's copy has only in-frame clones and leaves some out. The repertoire consists of approximately 15,000 clones, with about three quarters occurring once and the leading ten covering 4.8%. Specimen: CD8+ T cells sorted from blood. These receptors were obtained from an adult with rheumatoid arthritis. CDR3s include the opening cysteine and the closing phenylalanine or tryptophan. The order of the fields is clone size, D gene, V gene, J gene, CDR3 protein, CDR3 DNA. The D gene is left open where the match is weak. Some rows have no size entry. The others give once, few or many, or a class for an expanded clone.

>once|.|TRBV18|TRBJ2-3
CASSPAILTRTDTQYF
TGTGCCAGCTCACCGGCAATTCTTACGAGGACAGATACGCAGTATTTT
>.|.|TRBV10-3|TRBJ1-5
CAISAGGYGNQPQHF
TGTGCCATCAGTGCGGGGGGGTATGGCAATCAGCCCCAGCATTTT
>.|TRBD2|TRBV7-9|TRBJ2-3
CASRLAGGNTDTQYF
TGTGCCAGCAGATTAGCGGGGGGGAACACAGATACGCAGTATTTT
>.|TRBD1|TRBV7-9|TRBJ1-1
CASSFLQGAITEAFF
TGTGCCAGCAGCTTTTTACAGGGGGCGATCACTGAAGCTTTCTTT
>.|TRBD1|TRBV6-5|TRBJ2-7
CASSYLTGYEQYF
TGTGCCAGCAGTTACCTGACAGGGTACGAGCAGTACTTC
>.|.|TRBV6-1|TRBJ2-7
CASSGWAGPYEQYF
TGTGCCAGCAGTGGGTGGGCAGGCCCCTACGAGCAGTACTTC
>.|.|TRBV19|TRBJ2-5
CASRARETQYF
TGTGCAAGTCGGGCTAGGGAGACCCAGTACTTC
>once|.|TRBV5-1|TRBJ2-1
CASSLGPSSYNEQFF
TGCGCCAGCAGCTTGGGACCAAGCTCCTACAATGAGCAGTTCTTC
>.|TRBD1|TRBV7-9|TRBJ1-6
CASSLGGQGVSPLHF
TGTGCCAGCAGCTTGGGGGGACAGGGAGTTTCACCCCTCCACTTT
>.|.|TRBV2|TRBJ2-3
CASPGGRTDTQYF
TGTGCCAGTCCCGGGGGGCGCACAGATACGCAGTATTTT
>.|.|TRBV6-1|TRBJ2-3
CASSIREPSTDTQYF
TGTGCCAGCAGCATCAGGGAGCCTAGCACAGATACGCAGTATTTT
>.|TRBD1|TRBV5-4|TRBJ2-7
CASSAGTGNYEQYF
TGTGCCAGCAGCGCGGGGACAGGGAACTACGAGCAGTACTTC
>few|TRBD2|TRBV29-1|TRBJ2-7
CSASGGEQYF
TGCAGCGCCTCGGGGGGCGAGCAGTACTTC
>.|.|TRBV5-6|TRBJ2-1
CASSLSDNEQFF
TGTGCCAGCAGCTTATCGGATAATGAGCAGTTCTTC
>.|.|TRBV7-9|TRBJ2-7
CASSGAKGHSYEQYF
TGTGCCAGCAGTGGCGCGAAGGGACATTCCTACGAGCAGTACTTC
>.|.|TRBV4-1|TRBJ2-1
CASSQVGKLRSYNEQFF
TGCGCCAGCAGCCAAGTTGGCAAGCTCCGCTCCTACAATGAGCAGTTCTTC
>.|.|TRBV5-1|TRBJ2-3
CASSLSLAADTQYF
TGCGCCAGCAGCTTGAGTCTAGCAGCAGATACGCAGTATTTT
>.|TRBD2|TRBV28|TRBJ2-5
CASSLTGTSQTKETQYF
TGTGCCAGCAGTTTGACCGGGACTAGCCAAACGAAGGAGACCCAGTACTTC
>.|TRBD2|TRBV4-2|TRBJ2-1
CASSPRTSGGIYNEQFF
TGTGCCAGCAGCCCTCGGACTAGCGGGGGGATTTACAATGAGCAGTTCTTC
>few|.|TRBV25-1|TRBJ1-2
CASSEFEAYGYTF
TGTGCCAGCAGTGAATTTGAGGCTTACGGCTACACCTTC
>.|.|TRBV4-1|TRBJ2-1
CASTLGGGFTRSYNEQFF
TGCGCCAGCACCCTTGGCGGGGGCTTTACTCGCTCCTACAATGAGCAGTTCTTC